The present T cell receptor beta chain was sequenced within a study of beta chain features in type 1 diabetes. Expressed TCRB transcripts were sequenced after all isolated RNA was converted to cDNA. Measured with immunoSEQ multiplex PCR; TCRdb has only the in-frame clones, and not every one. Counted here are 150,000 to 200,000 clones, about 63% occurring once; the ten biggest clones make up about 0.081%. As concerns this clone: The antigen is unknown.

The study, taken as a whole, reports: TCRB CDR3 length was moderately but significantly reduced in all four CD4+ subsets of Type 1 diabetes patients. Compared with healthy donors, patients appeared to share more similar naive, central memory and regulatory TCRB repertoires.

The receptor was derived from a man aged 30-40 years with type 1 diabetes. The sequenced material came from naive CD4+ T cells from blood.

CDR3 DNA sequence: TGTGCCTGGAATACAGGGCAGGTAGTAACTGAAGCTTTCTTT. Amino acid sequence: CAWNTGQVVTEAFF. V usage is TRBV30 and J usage is TRBJ1-1, with D perhaps TRBD1 (6 bases). The CDR3 spans 14 residues. Trimming cost V 4 bases and J 5 bases, with 17 bases left between them. CDR1 is GTSNPN, CDR2 SVGIG, per germline (reference sequence).